The following is a TCR beta chain sequence with its context. Antigen specificity is unknown. Russia was home to the donors, healthy Caucasian individuals aged roughly 6 to 90. This specimen belongs to a study of blood T cells in healthy people across ages. Study observations and caveats: Strong correlation existed between TCR beta diversity and naive T cell percentage.

Primers used in a second PCR of about 7 to 12 cycles were a sample-barcoded 5' primer and a J-beta primer mix. TCRdb processed the 5' RACE reads anew with MiXCR; each CDR3 protein has one entry. The top ten hold roughly 30% of the sample, which has over 600,000 distinct CDR3 sequences, around 41% seen once. Deletions cut 6 bases from V and 10 bases from J, with 16 bases between. The CDR3 has 12 amino acids. Germline-derived CDR1 and CDR2 are DFQATT and SNEGSKA (reference sequence). Source material: blood. The rearrangement uses TRBV20-1 and TRBJ2-1; no clear D. This TCR came from an elderly man in good health. The CDR3 DNA follows: TGCAGTGCCCCCGAAACCGTAAGCGAGCAGTTCTTC. Translated: CSAPETVSEQFF.